This paragraph reports one T cell receptor beta chain. This sample was included in a study of cytotoxic CD8 clonotypes in ibrutinib-treated CLL. Assay: immunoSEQ multiplex PCR; the TCRdb copy retains only in-frame clones and omits some. In the table there are about 22,000 clones, roughly four fifths of which are singletons. This CDR3 has 15 amino acids. Germline loops: CDR1 SGDLS, CDR2 YYNGEE. With 5 bases removed from V and 0 bases from J, the gap between germline ends came to 12 bases. This receptor was obtained from a human donor with chronic lymphocytic leukemia. This specimen consisted of PBMCs, obtained before ibrutinib treatment. V and J are TRBV9 and TRBJ1-3; D remains unclear. Here the CDR3 DNA reads TGTGCCAGCAGTGCTGGGAGAAGCTCTGGAAACACCATATATTTT. It is translated as CASSAGRSSGNTIYF.